The 31 T cell receptor beta chains presented below share a single source sample, sequenced in a study of T and B cells in COVID-19 patients. TRB rearrangements were amplified by multiplex PCR with BIOMED2 TRB-A/B primers. TCRdb reanalysed the multiplex PCR reads using MiXCR and keeps one entry per CDR3 protein. Of several thousand distinct CDR3 sequences listed, 30% to 45% were seen once; the top ten hold 53%. From blood, roughly 250-550 ng of genomic DNA served as TRB template. The sample comprised blood. These receptor sequences come from a human donor with active COVID-19.

The rearrangement uses TRBV6-5 and TRBJ2-7; unclear D gene. Deletions cut 4 bases from V and 2 bases from J, with 9 bases between. There are 13 residues in the CDR3. Per germline, CDR1 MNHEY and CDR2 SVGAGI. CDR3 in DNA: TGTGCCAGCAGTTTTGGCCTCACCTACGAGCAGTACTTC. This codes for CASSFGLTYEQYF.

This clonotype is medium-sized by share. The V gene is TRBV18, the J gene TRBJ2-1; TRBD1 agrees at 7 bases. The V and J ends lost 5 bases and 14 bases, in that order; junction bases with no gene match: 9. Germline loops: CDR1 KGHSH, CDR2 LQKENI. CDR3 length equals 12 residues. CDR3 residues: CASSESDRVEFF. CDR3 sequence (DNA): TGTGCCAGCTCAGAAAGTGACAGGGTGGAGTTCTTC.

The gene calls are TRBV20-1 and TRBJ2-2; D unclear. Germline CDR1 reads DFQATT; CDR2 reads SNEGSKA (reference sequence). The V gene lost 1 base and the J gene lost 0 bases, with 9 bases spanning the gap. The CDR3 runs 15 residues. CDR3 protein: CSARVSEANTGELFF. For the CDR3, the DNA is TGCAGTGCTAGAGTCAGCGAGGCGAACACCGGGGAGCTGTTTTTT.

This clonotype counts as medium-sized. The chain joins TRBV19 to TRBJ2-1; D not resolved. The V gene's germline CDR1 is LNHDA and CDR2 SQIVND (reference sequence). The CDR3 length is 14 residues. V was clipped by 0 bases and J by 2 bases, with 5 bases between them. CDR3: CASSIDGAYNEQFF. The CDR3 bases are TGTGCCAGTAGTATAGATGGGGCCTACAATGAGCAGTTCTTC.

This clonotype was counted between two and nine times. This chain links TRBV6-6 with TRBJ2-7; unclear D gene. The CDR3 has 11 amino acids. Germline-derived CDR1 and CDR2 are MNHNY and SVGAGI (reference sequence). V was pared by 5 bases and J by 7 bases, with 9 bases between. CDR3 DNA: TGTGCCAGCAGTCCCTTGAGGGAGCAGTACTTC. Protein product: CASSPLREQYF.

This clonotype appeared a single time. This chain connects TRBV5-4 to TRBJ2-5; 10 bases map to TRBD1. This CDR3 region has 15 residues. CDR1 is SGHNT and CDR2 is YYREEE in the germline V gene (reference sequence). V dropped 2 bases and J dropped 4; count of bases not matched to a gene: 5. Here the CDR3 DNA reads TGTGCCAGCAGCTTAGACAGGGGGCGCGGAGAGACCCAGTACTTC. Translated, it gives CASSLDRGRGETQYF.

This chain connects TRBV7-2 to TRBJ2-3; D uncertain. Germline-derived CDR1 and CDR2 are SGHTA and FQGNSA. The length of the CDR3 is 17 residues. V gave up 5 bases and J gave up 1 base, with 19 bases separating them. The CDR3 sequence: CASSPYFGEAGTDTQYF. In DNA, the CDR3 is TGTGCCAGCAGCCCTTACTTTGGTGAGGCGGGCACAGATACGCAGTATTTT. Together with reference TRBV7-2 and TRBJ2-3, the CDR3 gives the full variable domain: GAGVSQSPSNKVTEKGKDVELRCDPISGHTALYWYRQSLGQGLEFLIYFQGNSAPDKSGLPSDRFSAERTGGSVSTLTIQRTQQEDSAVYLCASSPYFGEAGTDTQYFGPGTRLTVL.

This clonotype was recorded a few times. The chain combines TRBV6-1 with TRBJ1-6, with no clear D. CDR3 size: 14 residues. Trimming left V 5 bases short and J 6 bases short, with 11 bases between. Germline V gene lookup returns CDR1 MNHNS and CDR2 SASEGT. Written as DNA, the CDR3 is TGTGCCAGCAGTAAAGAGGGTGTTAATTCACCCCTCCACTTT. Amino acids: CASSKEGVNSPLHF.

This clonotype showed up just a few times. The J gene is TRBJ2-7, the V gene TRBV5-1; D ambiguous. Germline V CDR1 and CDR2: SGHRS, YFSETQ. This CDR3 is built from 15 residues. With 0 bases removed from V and 0 bases from J, the gap between germline ends came to 10 bases. The chain's CDR3 is CASSLDSVSSYEQYF. The CDR3 DNA sequence: TGCGCCAGCAGCTTGGACAGTGTAAGCTCCTACGAGCAGTACTTC.

The chain combines TRBV5-4 with TRBJ1-2, with a possible D match to TRBD1 (5 bases). The CDR3 has 14 residues. V lost 0 bases, J lost 7 bases, and 13 bases lay in between. Germline V gene sequence: CDR1 SGHNT, CDR2 YYREEE (reference sequence). CDR3 DNA: TGTGCCAGCAGCTTGGAGTGGAGGGACGGTGGCTACACCTTC. Amino acid sequence: CASSLEWRDGGYTF.

This chain joins TRBV29-1 and TRBJ1-1; D is perhaps TRBD1 (5 bases). Trimming took 5 bases from V and 6 from J, leaving 7 bases between them. The CDR3 loop spans 10 amino acids. Looked up from germline, CDR1 is SQVTM and CDR2 is ANQGSEA. This CDR3 reads CSVQGAEAFF. The CDR3 nucleotides are TGCAGCGTTCAAGGGGCTGAAGCTTTCTTT.

Only a few counts were recorded for this clonotype. The chain joins TRBV6-5 to TRBJ1-6; no reliable D call. V lost 1 base to trimming and J lost 2 bases, with 24 bases between them. The CDR3 contains 21 residues. CDR1 is MNHEY, CDR2 SVGAGI, per germline. The CDR3 region is CASSYYPPAGEANAYNSPLHF. CDR3 bases: TGTGCCAGCAGTTACTATCCCCCCGCGGGTGAGGCGAATGCCTATAATTCACCCCTCCACTTT.

The V call is TRBV27, the J call TRBJ1-2; 11 nucleotides align to TRBD1. V shed 0 bases and J 8 bases; nucleotides not matched to a gene: 8. The CDR3 length is 16 residues. Germline V gene lookup returns CDR1 MNHEY and CDR2 SMNVEV (reference sequence). The CDR3 spells CASSLSDRGLYEGYTF. For the CDR3, the DNA is TGTGCCAGCAGTTTATCGGACAGGGGGCTCTATGAGGGCTACACCTTC.

The chain carries TRBV15 and TRBJ2-5; D possibly corresponds to TRBD1 (6 bases). Germline assignment: CDR1 LNHNV and CDR2 YYDKDF (reference sequence). This CDR3 region has 15 residues. V was pared by 5 bases and J by 1 base, with 14 bases between. The CDR3, as DNA: TGTGCCACCAGCCGGGACATGGGTTTCCAAGAGACCCAGTACTTC. It codes for CATSRDMGFQETQYF.

In its sample, this clonotype was seen a few times. V usage is TRBV13 and J usage is TRBJ2-5, with a weak D call TRBD2 (6 bases). Trimming took 4 bases from V and 5 from J, leaving 17 bases between them. This CDR3 has 15 amino acids. Germline V lookup: CDR1 PRHDT, CDR2 FYEKMQ (reference sequence). This chain's CDR3 is CASSSRGWGDETQYF. The CDR3 nucleotides are TGTGCCAGCAGCTCCCGAGGATGGGGGGACGAGACCCAGTACTTC.

CDR3 in amino acids: CASSLGTNTEAFF. The CDR3 bases are TGTGCCAGCAGCTTGGGCACGAACACTGAAGCTTTCTTT. The rearrangement joins TRBV5-4 to TRBJ1-1; D not certain. Germline lookup yields CDR1 SGHNT and CDR2 YYREEE (reference sequence). CDR3 size: 13 residues. Trimming left V 0 bases short and J 1 base short, with 4 bases between.

The rearrangement joins TRBV6-5 to TRBJ2-7; D uncertain. The germline CDR1 and CDR2 sequences are MNHEY and SVGAGI. The CDR3 extends over 15 amino acids. Trimming shortened V by 7 bases and J by 0 bases, and 16 bases separated the two germline ends. This CDR3 reads CASTENYSNSYEQYF. As DNA, the CDR3 is TGTGCCAGCACGGAAAATTATTCTAACTCCTACGAGCAGTACTTC.

The V call is TRBV5-6, the J call TRBJ1-3; D unclear. Trimming took off 0 bases at V and 0 bases at J, with 10 bases between the two ends. The CDR3 loop spans 16 amino acids. From germline, CDR1 is SGHDT and CDR2 YYEEEE. CDR3: CASSLDSGYSGNTIYF. CDR3 nucleotide sequence: TGTGCCAGCAGCTTGGATTCAGGATACTCTGGAAACACCATATATTTT.

This clonotype was recorded a few times. The genes are TRBV18 and TRBJ2-1; 9 nucleotides align to TRBD1. This CDR3 comprises 15 residues. V shed 3 bases and J 7 bases; nucleotides not matched to a gene: 7. CDR1 and CDR2 (germline): KGHSH, LQKENI. Here the CDR3 DNA reads TGTGCCAGCTCACCCGGACAGGGGTCCACAAATGAGCAGTTCTTC. Translated: CASSPGQGSTNEQFF.

The V call is TRBV5-6, the J call TRBJ1-5; no definite D call. The CDR3 extends over 15 amino acids. Trimming took 4 bases from V and 3 from J, leaving 14 bases between them. Per the germline V gene, CDR1 is SGHDT and CDR2 is YYEEEE. CDR3 residues: CASSVGLGSNQPQHF. The DNA for the CDR3 is TGTGCCAGCAGCGTGGGCCTGGGCTCCAATCAGCCCCAGCATTTT.

This rearrangement joins TRBV27 to TRBJ2-6; D is unresolved. Per germline, CDR1 MNHEY and CDR2 SMNVEV (reference sequence). The CDR3 sequence is 16 residues long. Trimming took off 2 bases at V and 0 bases at J, with 8 bases between the two ends. This CDR3 reads CASSLRKNSGANVLTF. The DNA for the CDR3 is TGTGCCAGCAGTTTAAGAAAGAACTCTGGGGCCAACGTCCTGACTTTC.

This clonotype was observed a handful of times. The rearrangement uses TRBV6-5 and TRBJ2-6; D may be TRBD2 (7 bases). The CDR3 covers 17 residues. In germline, CDR1 is MNHEY, CDR2 SVGAGI. Trimming took off 6 bases at V and 2 bases at J, with 17 bases between the two ends. The CDR3: CASSPRGAVAGANVLTF. Written as DNA, the CDR3 is TGTGCCAGCAGCCCCCGGGGGGCGGTGGCTGGGGCCAACGTCCTGACTTTC.

The rearrangement links TRBV6-5 to TRBJ1-4, with 10 bases aligning to TRBD1. Trimming cost V 0 bases and J 6 bases; bases outside gene matches: 1. Germline values: CDR1 MNHEY, CDR2 SVGAGI. This CDR3 comprises 15 residues. CDR3 loop: CASSYSDRGHEKLFF. The CDR3 nucleotides read TGTGCCAGCAGTTACTCAGACAGGGGGCATGAAAAACTGTTTTTT.

The chain uses TRBV19 and TRBJ2-7; tentatively, D is TRBD1 or TRBD2 (5 bases each). Trimming stripped 3 bases from V and 7 bases from J, with 16 bases between. This CDR3 is built from 14 residues. CDR1 is LNHDA and CDR2 is SQIVND in the germline V gene (reference sequence). CDR3 protein: CASSMNRTPREQYF. The DNA of the CDR3 is TGTGCCAGTAGTATGAACAGGACTCCTAGAGAGCAGTACTTC.

The rearrangement links TRBV12-3 or TRBV12-4 to TRBJ2-1; D might be TRBD2 (5 bases). The V end lost 6 bases, the J end lost 4 bases, and 22 bases lay between the germline ends. CDR3 length: 17 amino acids. Here the CDR3 reads CASSAGLLTTAYNEQFF. The CDR3 nucleotides are TGTGCCAGCAGCGCGGGTTTATTGACGACGGCTTACAATGAGCAGTTCTTC.

This clonotype was picked up a small number of times. The chain couples TRBV19 to TRBJ2-5; TRBD2 matches 12 bases. With 2 bases clipped from V and 5 bases from J, the junction kept 15 bases outside the gene matches. The CDR3 sequence is 19 residues long. CDR1 is LNHDA and CDR2 is SQIVND in the germline V gene (reference sequence). The chain's CDR3 is CASSIKQGRLAGAGETQYF. In DNA, the CDR3 is TGTGCCAGTAGTATAAAGCAAGGTAGACTAGCGGGAGCAGGGGAGACCCAGTACTTC.

This clonotype has just a few counts. V and J are TRBV18 and TRBJ2-2; 7 nucleotides line up with TRBD1. The V segment lost 8 bases and the J segment 0 bases; nucleotides outside the gene matches: 6. Germline CDR1 reads KGHSH; CDR2 reads LQKENI. The CDR3 has 15 residues. The CDR3 here is CASLPQGTNTGELFF. The CDR3 DNA is TGTGCCAGCCTACCACAGGGGACGAACACCGGGGAGCTGTTTTTT.

The sample holds a few counts of this clonotype. The chain uses TRBV6-5 and TRBJ2-1, with a weak D call TRBD2 (5 bases). V was clipped by 11 bases and J by 5 bases, with 22 bases between them. Germline CDR1 MNHEY, CDR2 SVGAGI. CDR3 size: 15 residues. The CDR3, as DNA: TGTGCCTCCCTCCGGAGCCGAGGGCAACACAATGAGCAGTTCTTC. Translation: CASLRSRGQHNEQFF.

The chain is built from TRBV5-1 and TRBJ2-1, with 7 positions matching TRBD1. This CDR3 contains 12 residues. Germline values: CDR1 SGHRS, CDR2 YFSETQ. V was pared by 7 bases and J by 4 bases, with 2 bases of the junction left unmatched. For the CDR3, the DNA is TGCGCCAGCGGGGACAGTTACAATGAGCAGTTCTTC. It encodes CASGDSYNEQFF.

This clonotype has a handful of counts. The chain employs TRBV30 and TRBJ1-1; D unclear. CDR3 size: 13 residues. The germline CDR1 and CDR2 sequences are GTSNPN and SVGIG (reference sequence). V was pared by 0 bases and J by 3 bases, with 8 bases between. The CDR3 here is CAWSVRGDTEAFF. In nucleotides, the CDR3 is TGTGCCTGGAGTGTAAGAGGAGACACTGAAGCTTTCTTT.

This chain links TRBV19 with TRBJ1-5; 9 bases are a match to TRBD1. Germline V gives CDR1 LNHDA, CDR2 SQIVND (reference sequence). With 7 bases clipped from V and 4 bases from J, the junction kept 8 bases outside the gene matches. The CDR3 is made up of 15 amino acids. For the CDR3, the DNA is TGTGCCAGTACCATACCTGGGACAGGGAATCAGCCCCAGCATTTT. Encoded protein: CASTIPGTGNQPQHF.